These 20 T cell receptor beta chains originate from one sample sequenced in a study of Ad26.COV2.S vaccination and SARS-CoV-2 variants (dated by TCRdb to the early 2020s). Library preparation used the immunoSEQ multiplex PCR assay. The clones in this table, taken by TCRdb from immuneACCESS, are in-frame only. Not every clone is retained; where verified, under half of the shortfall comes from an unresolved V gene, and the cause of the rest is unknown. The sample table contains hundreds of thousands of clones; only one count was recorded for around 90% of them. The ten largest clones capture 9% to 15% of the sample. The sample's treatment or condition label is to be understood as: around 19 received Ad26.COV2.S at low or high dose, single or two shots; about 5 received placebo; per-sample allocation not given. Repertoires of vaccine and placebo recipients were sequenced from samples taken on day 63 after the first injection.

The input for sequencing was peripheral blood, taken in a trial of Ad26.COV2.S vaccine versus placebo. These receptors originate from a person between 18 and 65 years old who received the Ad26.COV2.S COVID-19 vaccine or a placebo.

DNA for the CDR3: TGTGCCAGCAGCCGACCGTCCAGGGCATCAATCTACAATGAGCAGTTCTTC. Amino acids: CASSRPSRASIYNEQFF. The rearrangement joins TRBV6-2 or TRBV6-3 to TRBJ2-1; maybe TRBD1 (5 bases). Trimming cost V 6 bases and J 3 bases, with 21 bases left between them. CDR1 and CDR2 from the germline V gene are MNHEY and SVGEGT. The CDR3 contains 17 residues.

The V call is TRBV7-6, the J call TRBJ1-1; D uncertain. Trimming left V 1 base short and J 0 bases short, with 9 bases between. CDR3 length: 15 amino acids. Germline assignment: CDR1 SGHVS and CDR2 FNYEAQ. As DNA, the CDR3 is TGTGCCAGCAGCTTAGTCCGGGGTTTGAACACTGAAGCTTTCTTT. Translated, it gives CASSLVRGLNTEAFF.

The chain uses TRBV2 and TRBJ2-7; 8 nucleotides match TRBD2. Germline V gene lookup returns CDR1 SNHLY and CDR2 FYNNEI. Trimming took 6 bases from V and 2 from J; bases not matched to a gene: 15. The length of the CDR3 is 17 residues. CDR3 DNA: TGTGCCAGCAGCGCTAAGCTACCGGGAGGGTGGACCTACGAGCAGTACTTC. This encodes CASSAKLPGGWTYEQYF.

The chain has TRBV2 and TRBJ1-1, with D possibly being TRBD1 (6 bases). Germline assignment: CDR1 SNHLY and CDR2 FYNNEI. V gave up 6 bases and J gave up 8 bases, with 19 bases separating them. The CDR3 runs to 14 residues. The DNA of the CDR3 is TGTGCCAGCAGAGGGGCCTGGGGGGGCAAGGAAGCTTTCTTT. Translating gives CASRGAWGGKEAFF.

The V call is TRBV28, the J call TRBJ1-5, with D uncertain. The CDR3 is 11 amino acids. Between the trimmed V and J ends, which lost 3 bases and 11 bases, there was a span of 8 bases. From germline, CDR1 is MDHEN and CDR2 SYDVKM. The CDR3 sequence: CASSLYHSQHF. CDR3 sequence (DNA): TGTGCCAGCAGTTTGTATCATTCCCAGCATTTT.

This sequence joins TRBV27 and TRBJ2-7; 12 bases map to TRBD2. Germline V CDR1 and CDR2: MNHEY, SMNVEV (reference sequence). The CDR3 runs 16 residues. With 5 bases clipped from V and 6 bases from J, the junction kept 11 bases outside the gene matches. The CDR3 DNA follows: TGTGCCAGCAGTCCAACGGCCGGACTAGCGGGAATCGAGCAGTACTTC. Encoded protein: CASSPTAGLAGIEQYF.

The chain carries TRBV3-1 (or the pseudogene TRBV3-2) and TRBJ2-1, with D perhaps matching TRBD2 (7 bases). This CDR3 region has 15 residues. Germline values: CDR1 LGHDT, CDR2 YNNKEL (reference sequence). V was clipped by 7 bases and J by 6 bases, with 19 bases between them. CDR3 protein: CASTLTRGGRNEQFF. The CDR3 DNA sequence: TGTGCCAGCACCCTAACGAGGGGGGGTCGCAATGAGCAGTTCTTC.

The rearrangement joins TRBV20-1 to TRBJ2-4; no definite D call. Germline CDR1 DFQATT, CDR2 SNEGSKA (reference sequence). Trimming removed 4 bases at V and 2 bases at J, with 3 bases between. This CDR3 spans 11 amino acids. Here the CDR3 DNA reads TGCAGTGCTATAACCAAAAACATTCAGTACTTC. It is translated as CSAITKNIQYF.

This chain connects TRBV7-8 to TRBJ2-5; no clear D. V shed 5 bases and J shed 5 bases, with 12 bases lying between them. From germline, CDR1 is SGHVS and CDR2 FQNEAQ. CDR3 length equals 13 residues. The CDR3 DNA reads as TGTGCCAGCAGCCCAGGATCGGGCGAGACCCAGTACTTC. Translating gives CASSPGSGETQYF.

In this sample, this clone turned up once. The chain links TRBV7-2 to TRBJ2-2; the match to TRBD1 covers 7 bases. V was clipped by 6 bases and J by 4 bases; unmatched bases: 11. Per germline, CDR1 SGHTA and CDR2 FQGNSA. The length of the CDR3 is 16 residues. The CDR3 DNA is TGTGCCAGCAGAACACAGGGGTTTCCTTCCACCGGGGAGCTGTTTTTT. Amino acid sequence: CASRTQGFPSTGELFF.

This rearrangement joins TRBV30 to TRBJ1-2; no firm D call. Trimming shortened V by 0 bases and J by 8 bases, and 19 bases separated the two germline ends. Per germline, CDR1 GTSNPN and CDR2 SVGIG (reference sequence). The CDR3 consists of 15 residues. The CDR3 is CAWSVNPTGFRGYTF. CDR3 sequence (DNA): TGTGCCTGGAGTGTAAATCCGACGGGTTTTAGAGGCTACACCTTC.

The J gene is TRBJ2-7, the V gene TRBV24-1; D is ambiguous. Trimming removed 3 bases from V and 2 bases from J, with 7 bases in between. CDR3 length: 13 amino acids. CDR1 and CDR2 (germline): KGHDR, SFDVKD. DNA of the CDR3: TGTGCCACCAGTGATGCAGGAACCTACGAGCAGTACTTC. It yields the protein CATSDAGTYEQYF.

The chain couples TRBV30 to TRBJ2-7, with 9 bases that match TRBD2. Losses at the gene ends were 1 base for V and 3 bases for J; bases not matched to a gene: 10. CDR1 GTSNPN and CDR2 SVGIG come from the germline V gene (reference sequence). This CDR3 contains 16 residues. In DNA form, the CDR3 reads TGTGCCTGGAGTGACCTCGTGGCGGGAGGGCGCTACGAGCAGTACTTC. As protein: CAWSDLVAGGRYEQYF.

The genes are TRBV6-2 or TRBV6-3 and TRBJ1-3; D gene ambiguous. The CDR3 is 16 amino acids. V was cut by 3 bases and J by 7 bases, with 19 bases left in between. In germline, CDR1 is MNHEY, CDR2 SVGEGT. The CDR3, as DNA: TGTGCCAGCAGTTATCCTAGAATGGCCACTGCGAACACCATATATTTT. It codes for CASSYPRMATANTIYF.

The V gene is TRBV19, the J gene TRBJ2-7; D may be TRBD2 (6 bases). CDR1 is LNHDA, CDR2 SQIVND, per germline (reference sequence). Trimming took off 5 bases at V and 5 bases at J, with 13 bases between the two ends. The CDR3 sequence is 13 residues long. The CDR3 sequence: CASSLVGGNEQYF. DNA of the CDR3: TGTGCCAGTAGTTTGGTGGGAGGTAACGAGCAGTACTTC. The variable domain in full, completed from reference TRBV19 and TRBJ2-7, reads DGGITQSPKYLFRKEGQNVTLSCEQNLNHDAMYWYRQDPGQGLRLIYYSQIVNDFQKGDIAEGYSVSREKKESFPLTVTSAQKNPTAFYLCASSLVGGNEQYFGPGTRLTVT.

The V call is TRBV15, the J call TRBJ2-3; 8 positions match TRBD2. The ends lost 4 bases at V and 4 bases at J; junction bases unmatched: 4. The CDR3 covers 14 residues. CDR1 and CDR2 from the germline V gene are LNHNV and YYDKDF (reference sequence). Written as DNA, the CDR3 is TGTGCCACCAGCAAAGGACTAGCCGCAGATACGCAGTATTTT. Amino acid sequence: CATSKGLAADTQYF.

The CDR3 coding sequence is TGTGCCAGTAGTATAGAACGGCTAGCGGGAACTTCCTACGGGGGTACGCAGTATTTT. This translates into CASSIERLAGTSYGGTQYF. The chain is built from TRBV19 and TRBJ2-3; 9 bases fit TRBD2. V lost 0 bases to trimming and J lost 8 bases; unmatched junction nucleotides: 18. The CDR3 runs 19 residues. Germline V gene sequence: CDR1 LNHDA, CDR2 SQIVND (reference sequence).

CDR3 residues: CASSLADRTYEQYF. DNA of the CDR3: TGTGCCAGCAGCTTAGCGGACCGGACCTACGAGCAGTACTTC. V gene TRBV7-2 combines with J gene TRBJ2-7; the D is unclear. The V gene's germline CDR1 is SGHTA and CDR2 FQGNSA. CDR3 size: 14 residues. The V end was cut by 0 bases, the J end by 2 bases, with 8 bases between.

The J gene is TRBJ2-7, the V gene TRBV7-3; D gene uncertain. CDR3 size: 13 residues. V was cut by 2 bases and J by 5 bases, with 10 bases left in between. CDR1 and CDR2 (germline): SGHTA, FQGTGA. CDR3 nucleotide sequence: TGTGCCAGCAGCTTAGGGGTTAGAAACGAGCAGTACTTC. It codes for CASSLGVRNEQYF.

This chain links TRBV14 with TRBJ2-2; 9 bases line up with TRBD1. Trimming at V came to 4 bases and at J to 0 bases, leaving 3 bases not matched to a gene. Germline CDR1 reads SGHDN; CDR2 reads FVKESK. The CDR3 extends over 16 amino acids. The CDR3 spells CASSPRDRANTGELFF. The CDR3, as DNA: TGTGCCAGCAGCCCCCGGGACAGGGCGAACACCGGGGAGCTGTTTTTT.